The 15 T cell receptor beta chains reported below all come from one sample, sequenced in a study of T cells in Graves' hyperthyroidism and ophthalmopathy. Amplification of TCR beta CDR3 regions used RNA as the template. When the TCR CDR3 underwent first-round RT-PCR, the HTBI primer set was used. TCRdb independently ran MiXCR on the multiplex PCR reads; one entry per CDR3 protein. The data show around 580,000 distinct CDR3 sequences, with 16% seen just once and 18% held by the top ten. The material sequenced was blood. These TCRs come from a woman aged 18-29 years with Graves' hyperthyroidism.

In its sample, this clonotype was seen a few times. The chain recombines TRBV3-1 with TRBJ2-2; D remains ambiguous. This CDR3 is 15 amino acids long. Looked up from germline, CDR1 is LGHDT and CDR2 is YNNKEL (reference sequence). Trimming took 1 base from V and 7 from J, leaving 13 bases between them. CDR3 protein: CASSQAMAGVGELFF. The CDR3 DNA reads as TGTGCCAGCAGCCAAGCAATGGCAGGCGTCGGGGAGCTGTTTTTT.

This chain uses TRBV20-1 with TRBJ2-2; D unclear. The ends were cut back, 6 bases at V and 6 bases at J, with 23 bases in the middle. Per germline, CDR1 DFQATT and CDR2 SNEGSKA (reference sequence). This CDR3 spans 16 amino acids. This CDR3 reads CSAAKLDKLNPGELFF. The DNA for the CDR3 is TGCAGTGCCGCGAAATTGGATAAGCTAAACCCCGGGGAGCTGTTTTTT.

The table lists this clonotype with many counts. The gene calls are TRBV20-1 and TRBJ2-7; 12 nucleotides match TRBD1. Germline loops: CDR1 DFQATT, CDR2 SNEGSKA (reference sequence). This CDR3 has 15 amino acids. The V gene end was trimmed by 3 bases and the J gene end by 6 bases; junction bases not matched to a gene: 9. CDR3 sequence reads: CSASGTGGKLGEQYF. Here the CDR3 DNA reads TGCAGTGCTAGCGGGACAGGGGGCAAATTGGGCGAGCAGTACTTC.

In this sample, this clonotype turned up many times. The chain joins TRBV9 to TRBJ2-7; D is possibly TRBD1 or TRBD2 (5 bases each). From germline, CDR1 is SGDLS and CDR2 YYNGEE. The CDR3 has 13 residues. With 3 bases removed from V and 6 bases from J, the gap between germline ends came to 13 bases. CDR3 DNA: TGTGCCAGCAGCGCTCTACCCGGGGCCGAGCAGTACTTC. This translates into CASSALPGAEQYF.

This chain joins TRBV20-1 and TRBJ2-1; 12 nucleotides match TRBD2. After removal of 2 bases from V and 4 bases from J, the junction contained 9 bases not matched to a gene. The CDR3 contains 17 residues. Germline assignment: CDR1 DFQATT and CDR2 SNEGSKA (reference sequence). The DNA for the CDR3 is TGCAGTGCTAGAACCCAGGCTAGCGGGAGGGTTTACAATGAGCAGTTCTTC. The encoded protein is CSARTQASGRVYNEQFF.

The table lists this clonotype with a few counts. V is TRBV7-8 and J is TRBJ2-4, with TRBD2 matching 10 bases. CDR1 is SGHVS and CDR2 is FQNEAQ in the germline V gene. The junction had 3 bases not matched to a gene; V was cut back by 4 bases and J by 0 bases. The CDR3 extends over 16 amino acids. CDR3 region: CASSSLAGVAKNIQYF. Written as DNA, the CDR3 is TGTGCCAGCAGCTCCCTAGCGGGGGTAGCCAAAAACATTCAGTACTTC.

The V call is TRBV20-1, the J call TRBJ1-5; 8 bases fit TRBD1. The V gene end was trimmed by 5 bases and the J gene end by 3 bases; junction bases not matched to a gene: 12. This CDR3 has 16 residues. The germline gives CDR1 DFQATT, CDR2 SNEGSKA (reference sequence). The CDR3 sequence is CSALSGGLRLNQPQHF. CDR3 in DNA: TGCAGTGCTCTTTCAGGGGGCCTCCGACTCAATCAGCCCCAGCATTTT.

The chain employs TRBV19 and TRBJ1-5, with D perhaps TRBD1 (6 bases). CDR1 is LNHDA, CDR2 SQIVND, per germline (reference sequence). This CDR3 has 14 residues. V lost 5 bases and J lost 4, with 12 bases in between. Here the CDR3 DNA reads TGTGCCAGTAGTGTGGGGGGCTTTAATCAGCCCCAGCATTTT. Its protein is CASSVGGFNQPQHF.

This clonotype has ten or more counts. The chain carries TRBV2 and TRBJ2-3, with 7 positions matching TRBD2. Trimming cost V 3 bases and J 3 bases; bases outside gene matches: 3. The germline V gene encodes CDR1 SNHLY and CDR2 FYNNEI. This CDR3 comprises 14 residues. The CDR3 reads CASSDGGGTDTQYF. For the CDR3, the DNA is TGTGCCAGCAGTGATGGCGGGGGAACAGATACGCAGTATTTT.

The chain's CDR3 is CASSLARGNYEQYF. The CDR3 bases are TGTGCCAGCAGCTTAGCGCGGGGGAACTACGAGCAGTACTTC. This chain connects TRBV7-2 to TRBJ2-7, with 7 positions matching TRBD2. The CDR3 is made up of 14 amino acids. With 0 bases clipped from V and 3 bases from J, the junction kept 2 bases outside the gene matches. The germline gives CDR1 SGHTA, CDR2 FQGNSA.

Many counts were recorded for this clonotype. The V and J genes are TRBV5-1 and TRBJ2-1, with 9 nucleotides matching TRBD1. Germline values: CDR1 SGHRS, CDR2 YFSETQ. This CDR3 has 15 residues. Trimming took 4 bases from V and 1 from J; bases not matched to a gene: 3. The chain's CDR3 is CASSRGTGSYNEQFF. CDR3 nucleotide sequence: TGCGCCAGCAGCCGAGGGACAGGGTCCTACAATGAGCAGTTCTTC.

This clonotype was counted ten times or more. The chain employs TRBV11-2 and TRBJ1-3; 8 bases are shared with TRBD1. With V trimmed by 5 bases and J by 4 bases, 4 bases remained unmatched. Looked up from germline, CDR1 is SGHAT and CDR2 is FQNNGV. This CDR3 is 14 amino acids long. This CDR3 reads CASSVDRVGNTIYF. The CDR3 DNA reads as TGTGCCAGCAGCGTGGACAGGGTGGGAAACACCATATATTTT.

At least ten counts were recorded for this clonotype. The chain joins TRBV5-1 to TRBJ1-3; D is undetermined. The CDR3 is 16 amino acids. The ends were cut back, 2 bases at V and 0 bases at J, with 12 bases in the middle. From germline, CDR1 is SGHRS and CDR2 YFSETQ. The CDR3 spells CASSFDWGNSGNTIYF. CDR3 DNA: TGCGCCAGCAGCTTTGATTGGGGAAACTCTGGAAACACCATATATTTT.

This sequence joins TRBV29-1 and TRBJ1-1, with D perhaps TRBD1 (5 bases). The germline V gene has CDR1 SQVTM and CDR2 ANQGSEA. Trimming pared 7 bases from V and 7 bases from J, leaving 19 bases between. This CDR3 has 13 amino acids. The CDR3 here is CSAKNWEGVEAFF. DNA of the CDR3: TGCAGCGCAAAAAACTGGGAAGGGGTTGAAGCTTTCTTT.

This clonotype was observed a handful of times. The chain combines TRBV19 with TRBJ2-1; TRBD1 aligns across 8 bases. V shed 3 bases and J 4 bases; nucleotides not matched to a gene: 20. This CDR3 has 20 amino acids. Germline CDR1 and CDR2: LNHDA and SQIVND (reference sequence). CDR3: CASSIRGRGPVGGPYNEQFF. The CDR3 coding sequence is TGTGCCAGTAGTATTAGGGGCAGGGGGCCAGTTGGCGGACCTTACAATGAGCAGTTCTTC.